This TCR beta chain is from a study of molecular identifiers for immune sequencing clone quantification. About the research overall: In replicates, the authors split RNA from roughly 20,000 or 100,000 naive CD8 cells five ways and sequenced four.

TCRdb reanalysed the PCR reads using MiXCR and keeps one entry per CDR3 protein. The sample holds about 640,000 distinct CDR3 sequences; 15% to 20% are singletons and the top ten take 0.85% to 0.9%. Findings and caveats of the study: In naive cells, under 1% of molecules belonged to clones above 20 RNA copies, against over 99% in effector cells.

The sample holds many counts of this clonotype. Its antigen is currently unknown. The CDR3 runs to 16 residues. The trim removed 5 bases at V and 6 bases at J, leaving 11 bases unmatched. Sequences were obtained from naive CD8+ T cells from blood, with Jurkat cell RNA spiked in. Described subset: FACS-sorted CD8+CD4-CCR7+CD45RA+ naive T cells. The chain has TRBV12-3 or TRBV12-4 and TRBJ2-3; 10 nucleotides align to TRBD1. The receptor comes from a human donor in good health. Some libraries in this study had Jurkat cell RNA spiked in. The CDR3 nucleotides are TGTGCCAGCAGTCCTCACCCCCGGACAGGGGGGGATACGCAGTATTTT. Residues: CASSPHPRTGGDTQYF.